This is a list of T cell receptor beta chains from one sample in a study of neurological immune-mediated disorders. TCRdb used MiXCR to reprocess the 5' RACE reads, holding one entry per CDR3 protein. The sample consists of 85,000 to 100,000 distinct CDR3 sequences, around 3.3% of them appearing once. The source material was PBMCs. The receptors come from a woman between 18 and 29 years old with multiple sclerosis. Both conserved end residues are part of each CDR3. D genes are given only for firm matches.

NA | TRBJ1-4 | TRBV21-1 | CASNSNFKTATNEKLFF
NA | TRBJ2-7 | TRBV18 | CASSPPQAGRYEQYF
NA | TRBJ2-3 | TRBV7-2 | CASSLTSGRTDTQYF
NA | TRBJ1-1 | TRBV7-2 | CASSLRSGASSEAFF
NA | TRBJ2-3 | TRBV20-1 | CSARSTSPQDTQYF
NA | TRBJ2-5 | TRBV29-1 | CSVGGGTETQYF
TRBD1 | TRBJ1-1 | TRBV7-9 | CASSTGVMTEAFF
NA | TRBJ1-1 | TRBV9 | CASTPGSARNTEAFF
TRBD2 | TRBJ2-2 | TRBV6-6 | CASSGGTANTGELFF
NA | TRBJ2-3 | TRBV15 | CATSIEGTDTQYF
NA | TRBJ1-2 | TRBV10-3 | CAISESATAYGYTF
NA | TRBJ1-4 | TRBV11-2 | CASSLRQFPEKLFF
TRBD1 | TRBJ1-2 | TRBV7-9 | CASSQSGTDNYGYTF
TRBD2 | TRBJ2-7 | TRBV6-6 | CASSYSRTSSYEQYF
NA | TRBJ2-2 | TRBV20-1 | CSARLSSKRELFF
NA | TRBJ1-4 | TRBV15 | CATSRDRQDPPNEKLFF
TRBD1 | TRBJ2-7 | TRBV27 | CASSSHQGAWSYEQYF
TRBD2 | TRBJ2-1 | TRBV4-3 | CASSQDSSGRSEQFF
NA | TRBJ1-1 | TRBV7-9 | CASSLVVDTEAFF
TRBD1 | TRBJ2-5 | TRBV5-1 | CASSFGQGLETQYF
NA | TRBJ1-3 | TRBV3-1 | CASSQQTVSGNTIYF
TRBD2 | TRBJ2-1 | TRBV9 | CASSSRTSGYNEQFF
NA | TRBJ2-1 | TRBV20-1 | CSAHRLGSYNEQFF
NA | TRBJ1-1 | TRBV10-1 | CASSEDQGLSGEAFF
NA | TRBJ2-1 | TRBV20-1 | CSANDPTRYYNEQFF
TRBD1 | TRBJ1-5 | TRBV20-1 | CSARPSTGGSQPQHF
NA | TRBJ2-5 | TRBV20-1 | CSARDHKGGETQYF
NA | TRBJ1-5 | TRBV20-1 | CSASDESDQPQHF
TRBD1 | TRBJ2-3 | TRBV5-1 | CASSADRGLADTQYF
NA | TRBJ2-1 | TRBV4-2 | CASSQDFEQFF
NA | TRBJ1-1 | TRBV12-3/TRBV12-4 | CASSPRVRNTEAFF
NA | TRBJ2-3 | TRBV5-1 | CASGGEGDTQYF
NA | TRBJ2-7 | TRBV5-5 | CASSLEGWGHEQYF
TRBD2 | TRBJ2-1 | TRBV9 | CASSVTSGSYNEQFF
NA | TRBJ2-3 | TRBV7-2 | CASATSAQNTQYF
NA | TRBJ1-2 | TRBV12-3/TRBV12-4 | CASSLITNYGYTF